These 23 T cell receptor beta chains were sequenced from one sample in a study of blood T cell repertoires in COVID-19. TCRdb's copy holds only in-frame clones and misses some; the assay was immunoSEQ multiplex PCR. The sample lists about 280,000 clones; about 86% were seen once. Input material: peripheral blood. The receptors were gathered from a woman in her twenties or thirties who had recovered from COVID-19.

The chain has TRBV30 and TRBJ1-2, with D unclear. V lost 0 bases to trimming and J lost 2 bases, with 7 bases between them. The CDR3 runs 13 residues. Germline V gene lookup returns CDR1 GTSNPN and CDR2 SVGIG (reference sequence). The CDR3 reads CAWSVTGNYGYTF. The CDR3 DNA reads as TGTGCCTGGAGTGTTACGGGGAACTATGGCTACACCTTC.

CDR3 in amino acids: CAWSPTLGTGAGYTF. The CDR3 bases are TGTGCCTGGAGTCCGACACTAGGGACAGGGGCCGGCTACACCTTC. The chain joins TRBV30 to TRBJ1-2; 10 bases align to TRBD1. This CDR3 spans 15 amino acids. Germline V gene data show CDR1 as GTSNPN and CDR2 as SVGIG (reference sequence). V dropped 2 bases and J dropped 8; count of bases not matched to a gene: 11.

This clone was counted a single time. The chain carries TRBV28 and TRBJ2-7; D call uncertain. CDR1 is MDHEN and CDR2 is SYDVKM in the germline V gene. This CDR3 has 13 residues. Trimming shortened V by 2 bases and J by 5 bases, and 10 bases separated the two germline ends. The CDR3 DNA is TGTGCCAGCAGTTTAGGGCTCGATGACGAGCAGTACTTC. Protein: CASSLGLDDEQYF.

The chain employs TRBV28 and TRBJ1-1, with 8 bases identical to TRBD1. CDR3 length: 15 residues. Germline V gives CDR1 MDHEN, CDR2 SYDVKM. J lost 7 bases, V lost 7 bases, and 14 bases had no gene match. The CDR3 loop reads CASNPPGQGIIEAFF. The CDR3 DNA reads TGTGCCAGCAACCCACCAGGACAGGGTATTATTGAAGCTTTCTTT.

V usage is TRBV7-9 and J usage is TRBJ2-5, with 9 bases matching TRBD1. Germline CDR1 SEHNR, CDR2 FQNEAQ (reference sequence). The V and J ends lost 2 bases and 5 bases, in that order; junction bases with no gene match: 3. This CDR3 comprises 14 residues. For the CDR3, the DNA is TGTGCCAGCAGCTTAACAGGGGGCAGCGAGACCCAGTACTTC. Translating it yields CASSLTGGSETQYF.

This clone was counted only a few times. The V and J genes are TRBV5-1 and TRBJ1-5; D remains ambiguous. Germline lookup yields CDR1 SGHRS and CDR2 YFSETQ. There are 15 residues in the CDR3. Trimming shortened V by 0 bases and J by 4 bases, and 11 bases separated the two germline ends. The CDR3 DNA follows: TGCGCCAGCAGCTTGGTGCCGGGAAAAAATCAGCCCCAGCATTTT. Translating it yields CASSLVPGKNQPQHF.

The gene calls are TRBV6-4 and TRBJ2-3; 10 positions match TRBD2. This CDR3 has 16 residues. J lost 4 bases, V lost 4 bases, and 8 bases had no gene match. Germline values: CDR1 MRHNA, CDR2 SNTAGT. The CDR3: CASSGSSGGGSDTQYF. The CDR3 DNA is TGTGCCAGCAGTGGTTCTAGCGGGGGAGGATCAGATACGCAGTATTTT.

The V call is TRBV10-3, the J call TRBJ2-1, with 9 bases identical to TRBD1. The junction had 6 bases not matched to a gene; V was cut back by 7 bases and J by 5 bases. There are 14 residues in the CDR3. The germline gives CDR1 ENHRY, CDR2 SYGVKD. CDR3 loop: CAITRTGDNNEQFF. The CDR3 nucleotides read TGTGCCATCACCCGGACAGGGGACAACAATGAGCAGTTCTTC.

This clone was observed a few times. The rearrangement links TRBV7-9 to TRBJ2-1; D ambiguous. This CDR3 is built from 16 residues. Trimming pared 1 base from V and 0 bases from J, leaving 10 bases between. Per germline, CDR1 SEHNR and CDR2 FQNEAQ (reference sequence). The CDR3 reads CASSLVALPSYNEQFF. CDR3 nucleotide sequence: TGTGCCAGCAGCTTAGTGGCTCTCCCCTCCTACAATGAGCAGTTCTTC.

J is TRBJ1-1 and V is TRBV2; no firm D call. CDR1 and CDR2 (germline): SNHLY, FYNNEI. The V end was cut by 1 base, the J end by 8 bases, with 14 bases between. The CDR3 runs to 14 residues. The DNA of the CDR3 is TGTGCCAGCAGTGAAGATGGTGTGGTAGCAGAAGCTTTCTTT. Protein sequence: CASSEDGVVAEAFF.

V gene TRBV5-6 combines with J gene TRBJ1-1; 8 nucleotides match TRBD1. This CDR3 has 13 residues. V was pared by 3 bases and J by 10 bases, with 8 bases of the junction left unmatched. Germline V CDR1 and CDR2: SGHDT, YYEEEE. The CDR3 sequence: CASSYWTGQLAFF. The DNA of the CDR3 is TGTGCCAGCAGCTACTGGACAGGGCAACTAGCTTTCTTT.

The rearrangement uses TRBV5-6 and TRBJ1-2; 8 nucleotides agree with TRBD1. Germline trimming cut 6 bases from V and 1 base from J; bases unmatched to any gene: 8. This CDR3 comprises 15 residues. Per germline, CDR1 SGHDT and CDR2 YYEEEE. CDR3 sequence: CASTLVDRGNYGYTF. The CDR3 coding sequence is TGTGCCAGCACCCTTGTCGACAGGGGTAACTATGGCTACACCTTC.

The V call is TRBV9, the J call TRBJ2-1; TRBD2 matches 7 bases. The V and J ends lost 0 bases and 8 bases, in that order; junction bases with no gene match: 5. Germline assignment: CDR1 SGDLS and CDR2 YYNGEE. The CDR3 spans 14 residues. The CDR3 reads CASSVGGSADEQFF. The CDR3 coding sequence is TGTGCCAGCAGCGTAGGCGGGAGCGCCGATGAGCAGTTCTTC. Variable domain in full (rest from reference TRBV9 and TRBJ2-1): DSGVTQTPKHLITATGQRVTLRCSPRSGDLSVYWYQQSLDQGLQFLIQYYNGEERAKGNILERFSAQQFPDLHSELNLSSLELGDSALYFCASSVGGSADEQFFGPGTRLTVL.

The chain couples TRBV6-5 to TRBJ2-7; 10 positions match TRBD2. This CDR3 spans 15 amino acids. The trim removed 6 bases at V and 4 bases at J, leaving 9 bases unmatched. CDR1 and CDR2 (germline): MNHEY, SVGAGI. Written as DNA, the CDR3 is TGTGCCAGCAGCGGAGGGCTAGCGGGAGCTTACGAGCAGTACTTC. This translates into CASSGGLAGAYEQYF.

CDR3 bases: TGTGCCAGCAGTGAGGGAAGGACACTCAACACTGAAGCTTTCTTT. Protein sequence: CASSEGRTLNTEAFF. The chain couples TRBV6-1 to TRBJ1-1; possible D gene TRBD1, 5 bases. This CDR3 spans 15 amino acids. Trimming stripped 3 bases from V and 2 bases from J, with 13 bases between. The germline V gene encodes CDR1 MNHNS and CDR2 SASEGT.

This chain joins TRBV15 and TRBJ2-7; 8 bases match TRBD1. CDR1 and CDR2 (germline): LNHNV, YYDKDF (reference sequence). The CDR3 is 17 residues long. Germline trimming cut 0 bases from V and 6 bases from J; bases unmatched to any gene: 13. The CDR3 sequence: CATSRDRRAGGEAEQYF. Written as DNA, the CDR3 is TGTGCCACCAGCAGAGATCGAAGGGCAGGGGGCGAGGCCGAGCAGTACTTC.

The CDR3 reads CASSQVPNFQETQYF. DNA of the CDR3: TGTGCCAGCAGCCAAGTCCCTAACTTCCAAGAGACCCAGTACTTC. The J gene is TRBJ2-5, the V gene TRBV14; D is undetermined. Trimming removed 1 base at V and 1 base at J, with 10 bases between. Germline V gene sequence: CDR1 SGHDN, CDR2 FVKESK. The CDR3 has 15 amino acids.

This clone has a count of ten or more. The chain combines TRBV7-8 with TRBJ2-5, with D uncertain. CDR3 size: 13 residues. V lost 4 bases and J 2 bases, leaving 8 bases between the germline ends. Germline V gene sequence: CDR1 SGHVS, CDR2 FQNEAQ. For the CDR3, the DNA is TGTGCCAGCAGCTCTGGGCCACAAGAGACCCAGTACTTC. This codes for CASSSGPQETQYF.

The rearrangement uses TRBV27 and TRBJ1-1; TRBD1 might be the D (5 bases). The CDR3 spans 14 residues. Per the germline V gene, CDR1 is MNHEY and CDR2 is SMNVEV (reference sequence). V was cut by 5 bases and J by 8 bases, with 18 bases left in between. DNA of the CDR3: TGTGCCAGCAGTATTCGACCAGACAGAAAAGAAGCTTTCTTT. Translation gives CASSIRPDRKEAFF.

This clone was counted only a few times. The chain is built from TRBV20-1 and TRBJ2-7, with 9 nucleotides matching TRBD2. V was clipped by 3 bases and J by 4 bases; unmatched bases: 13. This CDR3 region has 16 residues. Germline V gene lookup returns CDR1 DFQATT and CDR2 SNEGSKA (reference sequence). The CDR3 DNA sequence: TGCAGTGCTAGTTCTCTTGCGGGAGGGCCCTGGTACGAGCAGTACTTC. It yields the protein CSASSLAGGPWYEQYF.

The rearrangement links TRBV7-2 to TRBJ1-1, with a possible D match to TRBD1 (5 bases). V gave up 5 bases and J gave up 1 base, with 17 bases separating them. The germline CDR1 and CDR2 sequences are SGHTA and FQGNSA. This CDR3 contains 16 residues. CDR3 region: CASSHGGGRSNTEAFF. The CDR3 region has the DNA TGTGCCAGCAGCCACGGGGGGGGACGGTCGAACACTGAAGCTTTCTTT. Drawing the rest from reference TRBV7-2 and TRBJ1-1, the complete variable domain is GAGVSQSPSNKVTEKGKDVELRCDPISGHTALYWYRQSLGQGLEFLIYFQGNSAPDKSGLPSDRFSAERTGGSVSTLTIQRTQQEDSAVYLCASSHGGGRSNTEAFFGQGTRLTVV.

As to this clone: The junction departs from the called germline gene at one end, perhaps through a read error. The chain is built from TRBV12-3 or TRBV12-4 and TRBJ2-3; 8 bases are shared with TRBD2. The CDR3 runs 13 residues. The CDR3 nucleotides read TGTGCCGGCAGCGGGGGTCGCACAGATACGCAGTATTTT. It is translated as CAGSGGRTDTQYF.

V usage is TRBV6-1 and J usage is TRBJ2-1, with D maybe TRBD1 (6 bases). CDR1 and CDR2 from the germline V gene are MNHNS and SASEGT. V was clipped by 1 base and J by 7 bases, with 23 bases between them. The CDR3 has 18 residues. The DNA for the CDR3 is TGTGCCAGCAGTGAAGTACTGGGGGCATCCCAAGGGGCAAATGAGCAGTTCTTC. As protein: CASSEVLGASQGANEQFF.